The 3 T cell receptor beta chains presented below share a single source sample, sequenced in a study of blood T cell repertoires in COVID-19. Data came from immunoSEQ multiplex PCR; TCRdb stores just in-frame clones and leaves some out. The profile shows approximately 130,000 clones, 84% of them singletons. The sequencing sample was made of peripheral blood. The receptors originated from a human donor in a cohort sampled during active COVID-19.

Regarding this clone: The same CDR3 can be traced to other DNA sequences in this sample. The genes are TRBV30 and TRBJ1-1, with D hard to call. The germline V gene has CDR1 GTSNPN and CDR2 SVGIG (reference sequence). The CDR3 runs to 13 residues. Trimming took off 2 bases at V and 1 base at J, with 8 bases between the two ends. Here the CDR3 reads CAWSPRGNTEAFF. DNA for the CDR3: TGTGCCTGGAGTCCCCGGGGGAACACTGAAGCTTTCTTT.

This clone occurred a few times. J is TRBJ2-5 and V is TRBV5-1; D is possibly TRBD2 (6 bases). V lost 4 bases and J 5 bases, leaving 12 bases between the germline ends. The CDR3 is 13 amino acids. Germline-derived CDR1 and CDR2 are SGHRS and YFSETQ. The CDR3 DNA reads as TGCGCCAGCAGCCGCGACGGAGGGGAGACCCAGTACTTC. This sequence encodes CASSRDGGETQYF.

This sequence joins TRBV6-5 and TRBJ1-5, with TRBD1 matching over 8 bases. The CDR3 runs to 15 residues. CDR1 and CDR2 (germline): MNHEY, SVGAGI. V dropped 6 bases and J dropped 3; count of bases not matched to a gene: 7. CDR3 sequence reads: CASSATGDFNQPQHF. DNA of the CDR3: TGTGCCAGCAGCGCGACAGGGGATTTCAATCAGCCCCAGCATTTT.